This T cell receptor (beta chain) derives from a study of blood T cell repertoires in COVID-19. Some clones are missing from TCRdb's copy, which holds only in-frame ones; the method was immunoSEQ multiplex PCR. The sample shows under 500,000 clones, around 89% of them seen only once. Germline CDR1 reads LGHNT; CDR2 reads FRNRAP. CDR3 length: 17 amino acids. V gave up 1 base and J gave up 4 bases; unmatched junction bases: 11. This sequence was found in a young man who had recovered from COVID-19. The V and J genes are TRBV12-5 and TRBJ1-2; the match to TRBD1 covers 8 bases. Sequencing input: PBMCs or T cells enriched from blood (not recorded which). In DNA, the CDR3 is TGTGCTAGTGGTTTGGCTCCCAAGGACAGGGCGTTCTATGGCTACACCTTC. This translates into CASGLAPKDRAFYGYTF.